What follows are 13 T cell receptor beta chains derived from one specimen sequenced in a study of blood T cell repertoires in COVID-19. Assay: immunoSEQ multiplex PCR; the TCRdb copy retains only in-frame clones and omits some. This sample carries 300,000 or so clones, 87% of them seen once, and the ten largest clones take over 1.2%. The specimen was peripheral blood. These receptor sequences come from a woman aged 40 to 50 who had recovered from COVID-19.

The chain recombines TRBV5-8 with TRBJ1-3; no clear D gene. The germline V and J ends were trimmed by 6 bases and 2 bases, with 27 bases remaining between them. Germline CDR1 reads SGHTS; CDR2 reads YDEGEE. The CDR3 is 19 amino acids. CDR3 DNA sequence: TGTGCCAGCAACCGGGATTTCCCCACCGTATTGGACCCTGGAAACACCATATATTTT. Its protein product is CASNRDFPTVLDPGNTIYF.

The chain combines TRBV7-8 with TRBJ1-2, with 7 nucleotides matching TRBD1. The CDR3 is 15 amino acids. Germline V gene data show CDR1 as SGHVS and CDR2 as FQNEAQ. Unmatched junction bases numbered 11, after V lost 2 bases and J lost 8 bases. The CDR3 loop reads CASSLYRGPVKGYTF. The CDR3 region has the DNA TGTGCCAGCAGCTTATACAGGGGCCCGGTGAAGGGCTACACCTTC. Full variable domain (rest looked up from reference TRBV7-8 and TRBJ1-2): GAGVSQSPRYKVAKRGQDVALRCDPISGHVSLFWYQQALGQGPEFLTYFQNEAQLDKSGLPSDRFFAERPEGSVSTLKIQRTQQEDSAVYLCASSLYRGPVKGYTFGSGTRLTVV.

V gene TRBV6-6 combines with J gene TRBJ1-1, with D hard to call. With 6 bases removed from V and 6 bases from J, the gap between germline ends came to 8 bases. This CDR3 is 11 amino acids long. Per germline, CDR1 MNHNY and CDR2 SVGAGI (reference sequence). The CDR3 DNA reads as TGTGCCAGCAGCACCAGGCCTGAAGCTTTCTTT. Translated: CASSTRPEAFF.

In this sample, this clone turned up a few times. This rearrangement joins TRBV3-1 (or the pseudogene TRBV3-2) to TRBJ1-2; 9 bases are a match to TRBD1. Germline assignment: CDR1 LGHDT and CDR2 YNNKEL (reference sequence). V dropped 6 bases and J dropped 7; count of bases not matched to a gene: 6. The CDR3 spans 13 residues. This chain's CDR3 is CASRLQGAGGYTF. The CDR3 nucleotides are TGTGCCAGCAGACTACAGGGGGCGGGTGGCTACACCTTC.

The V and J genes are TRBV5-4 and TRBJ2-1; D is possibly TRBD2 (7 bases). CDR1 and CDR2 from the germline V gene are SGHNT and YYREEE (reference sequence). The CDR3 is 14 amino acids. Trimming pared 7 bases from V and 7 bases from J, leaving 18 bases between. CDR3 region: CASLRAGAENEQFF. The CDR3 DNA follows: TGTGCCAGCCTTAGGGCGGGGGCCGAAAATGAGCAGTTCTTC.

As DNA, the CDR3 is TGTGCCAGCAGCGTAGCTCCAGCGGAATATGGCTACACCTTC. It codes for CASSVAPAEYGYTF. This chain links TRBV9 with TRBJ1-2; D is undetermined. CDR3 size: 14 residues. Germline assignment: CDR1 SGDLS and CDR2 YYNGEE. The V gene lost 0 bases and the J gene lost 5 bases, with 11 bases spanning the gap.

The genes are TRBV20-1 and TRBJ1-2; TRBD1 agrees at 9 bases. From germline, CDR1 is DFQATT and CDR2 SNEGSKA (reference sequence). The CDR3 is 11 amino acids. The V and J ends lost 7 bases and 7 bases, in that order; junction bases with no gene match: 4. As DNA, the CDR3 is TGCAGTGTGGGGGACAGGGTTGGCTACACCTTC. Its protein is CSVGDRVGYTF.

The V gene is TRBV4-3, the J gene TRBJ1-1; no clear D gene. Germline V lookup: CDR1 LGHNA, CDR2 YSLEER. The CDR3 is made up of 15 amino acids. Between the trimmed V and J ends, which lost 0 bases and 3 bases, there was a span of 11 bases. The CDR3 loop is CASSQDGPRYTEAFF. In DNA, the CDR3 is TGCGCCAGCAGCCAAGATGGTCCGCGGTACACTGAAGCTTTCTTT.

This chain connects TRBV11-2 to TRBJ1-6; TRBD1 is a possible D gene (5 bases). This CDR3 comprises 15 residues. CDR1 is SGHAT and CDR2 is FQNNGV in the germline V gene. Trimming cost V 3 bases and J 4 bases, with 10 bases left between them. CDR3 sequence (DNA): TGTGCCAGCAGCTTCGGTCAGGGATATAATTCACCCCTCCACTTT. Amino acids: CASSFGQGYNSPLHF.

This chain joins TRBV3-1 (or the pseudogene TRBV3-2) and TRBJ2-5; 7 bases map to TRBD2. Germline trimming cut 4 bases from V and 4 bases from J; bases unmatched to any gene: 6. Germline V gene sequence: CDR1 LGHDT, CDR2 YNNKEL (reference sequence). The CDR3 has 14 residues. The CDR3: CASSPLPGGETQYF. CDR3 coding DNA: TGTGCCAGCAGCCCTCTCCCGGGGGGAGAGACCCAGTACTTC.

The rearrangement joins TRBV9 to TRBJ1-1; possible D gene TRBD1, 6 bases. The CDR3 extends over 15 amino acids. The V and J ends lost 3 bases and 4 bases respectively, with 16 bases between them. Germline CDR1 reads SGDLS; CDR2 reads YYNGEE. This CDR3 reads CASSAQGYPGTEAFF. The CDR3 nucleotides are TGTGCCAGCAGCGCACAGGGCTACCCGGGCACTGAAGCTTTCTTT.

The chain is built from TRBV10-1 and TRBJ1-4; D is ambiguous. Germline V gene sequence: CDR1 WNHNN, CDR2 SYGVQD (reference sequence). The CDR3 totals 14 residues. V was shortened by 6 bases and J by 3 bases, with 11 bases between the two germline ends. In DNA form, the CDR3 reads TGCGCCAGCAGCCCCGGCGGGGCTAATGAAAAACTGTTTTTT. It translates to CASSPGGANEKLFF.

The chain joins TRBV7-2 to TRBJ2-7, with D perhaps matching TRBD1 (6 bases). Germline V CDR1 and CDR2: SGHTA, FQGNSA. There are 13 residues in the CDR3. V was clipped by 5 bases and J by 6 bases, with 14 bases between them. The CDR3: CASSPWGPGEQYF. In DNA, the CDR3 is TGTGCCAGCAGCCCCTGGGGGCCAGGCGAGCAGTACTTC.